This T cell receptor beta chain was found in a study of breast tumors, draining lymph nodes, adjacent tissues. Whole-study findings and limits: Tumor T cell lymph node origin was a supported hypothesis, not proven. Data fit most tumor T cells coming from lymph node, expanding in tumor. Tumors had less TCR diversity than lymph nodes, more than nontumor tissue. Luminal-like breast cancer showed significantly higher tumor–nontumor repertoire similarity than basal-like.

Comment on this clonotype: What it binds is unknown.

CDR1 and CDR2 (germline): DFQATT, SNEGSKA (reference sequence). CDR3 length: 14 amino acids. Trimming removed 7 bases from V and 0 bases from J, with 12 bases in between. One entry per CDR3 protein, called by TCRdb with MiXCR from the multiplex PCR reads. The table includes 150,000 to 200,000 distinct CDR3 sequences, around a third detected once. Axillary draining lymph nodes of breast cancer patients supplied the node samples. J is TRBJ2-2 and V is TRBV20-1; possible D gene TRBD1, 5 bases. Input material: axillary lymph node tissue. This receptor was obtained from a female donor with breast cancer. Some clones in this sample may be carry-over from other donors' samples. The chain's CDR3 is CSDWGRTNTGELFF. CDR3 nucleotide sequence: TGCAGTGATTGGGGCAGAACGAACACCGGGGAGCTGTTTTTT.